Each of the 17 T cell receptor beta chains below was sequenced from the same sample in a study of healthy donors' naive CD4 and CD8 T cells. A linear amplification protocol produced the TCR libraries from 500 ng of total RNA. TCRdb passed the reads through MiXCR, listing each CDR3 protein once. The sample holds about 180,000 distinct CDR3 sequences, under 85% seen once. Sequencing was done on a sample of naive CD4+ and CD8+ T cells sorted from blood, pooled from several donors. Source of these receptors: a pool of human donors in good health; the sample pools cells from several healthy donors.

The chain couples TRBV19 to TRBJ1-1, with D maybe TRBD1 (6 bases). The germline V and J ends were trimmed by 5 bases and 10 bases, with 14 bases remaining between them. The germline V gene encodes CDR1 LNHDA and CDR2 SQIVND (reference sequence). The CDR3 length is 12 residues. CDR3 nucleotides: TGTGCCAGTAGTTTCACAGGGAGTCCAGCTTTCTTT. Its translation is CASSFTGSPAFF.

This chain links TRBV29-1 with TRBJ1-2, with D unresolved. Germline V gene lookup returns CDR1 SQVTM and CDR2 ANQGSEA. The length of the CDR3 is 12 residues. Deletions cut 3 bases from V and 3 bases from J, with 8 bases between. CDR3 in DNA: TGCAGCGTTGAGGACGGGGACTATGGCTACACCTTC. Its protein is CSVEDGDYGYTF. The full variable domain, with the rest looked up from reference TRBV29-1 and TRBJ1-2, is SAVISQKPSRDICQRGTSLTIQCQVDSQVTMMFWYRQQPGQSLTLIATANQGSEATYESGFVIDKFPISRPNLTFSTLTVSNMSPEDSSIYLCSVEDGDYGYTFGSGTRLTVV.

The rearrangement links TRBV29-1 to TRBJ2-5, with TRBD2 identical over 14 bases. The length of the CDR3 is 14 residues. Unmatched junction bases numbered 2, after V lost 6 bases and J lost 2 bases. Germline CDR1 is SQVTM and CDR2 is ANQGSEA. CDR3 protein: CSVWTSGGQETQYF. The CDR3 region has the DNA TGCAGCGTGTGGACTAGCGGGGGGCAAGAGACCCAGTACTTC.

This clonotype appeared a single time. This chain uses TRBV29-1 with TRBJ1-2; D is perhaps TRBD1 (5 bases). Germline lookup yields CDR1 SQVTM and CDR2 ANQGSEA. Deletions cut 8 bases from V and 3 bases from J, with 13 bases between. This CDR3 contains 12 residues. This CDR3 is CSLGTDHYGYTF. Here the CDR3 DNA reads TGCAGCCTAGGGACCGATCACTATGGCTACACCTTC.

J is TRBJ1-2 and V is TRBV6-5, with TRBD1 identical over 7 bases. The junction had 3 bases not matched to a gene; V was cut back by 5 bases and J by 3 bases. This CDR3 contains 13 residues. Germline CDR1 MNHEY, CDR2 SVGAGI. The chain's CDR3 is CASSRDSYYGYTF. Here the CDR3 DNA reads TGTGCCAGCAGTAGGGACAGCTACTATGGCTACACCTTC.

This clonotype was seen just once. Mismatch with germline at one junction end may stem from a read error. The J gene is TRBJ2-5, the V gene TRBV29-1; TRBD2 matches 12 bases. Germline CDR1 reads SQVTM; CDR2 reads ANQGSEA. This CDR3 has 15 residues. This CDR3 reads CSVKRLAGDQETRYF. DNA for the CDR3: TGCAGCGTTAAGCGACTAGCGGGAGATCAAGAGACCCGGTACTTC.

The chain carries TRBV19 and TRBJ1-5; unclear D gene. Trimming removed 3 bases at V and 0 bases at J, with 9 bases between. The germline CDR1 and CDR2 sequences are LNHDA and SQIVND (reference sequence). The CDR3 has 15 residues. Here the CDR3 DNA reads TGTGCCAGTAGTATCGAGGATTATAGCAATCAGCCCCAGCATTTT. As protein: CASSIEDYSNQPQHF.

The gene calls are TRBV2 and TRBJ2-5, with D unresolved. With 7 bases removed from V and 0 bases from J, the gap between germline ends came to 6 bases. Germline loops: CDR1 SNHLY, CDR2 FYNNEI. This CDR3 comprises 12 residues. The CDR3 bases are TGTGCCAGCACCTTGTACCAAGAGACCCAGTACTTC. Its protein is CASTLYQETQYF.

The chain employs TRBV27 and TRBJ1-2; D uncertain. Germline V gene data show CDR1 as MNHEY and CDR2 as SMNVEV (reference sequence). V was cut by 6 bases and J by 4 bases, with 12 bases left in between. The CDR3 is 13 amino acids. DNA for the CDR3: TGTGCCAGCAGCGGACGCGACCCCTATGGCTACACCTTC. Encoded protein: CASSGRDPYGYTF.

The sample holds one count of this clonotype. This chain connects TRBV19 to TRBJ1-1; a possible D gene is TRBD1 (5 bases). The CDR3 is 16 residues long. CDR1 is LNHDA, CDR2 SQIVND, per germline (reference sequence). V was pared by 6 bases and J by 5 bases, with 22 bases between. This chain's CDR3 is CASRKRPGQGYTEAFF. The CDR3 region has the DNA TGTGCCAGTAGAAAACGCCCCGGCCAGGGTTATACTGAAGCTTTCTTT.

The chain uses TRBV29-1 and TRBJ2-3, with D maybe TRBD2 (6 bases). Trimming pared 0 bases from V and 10 bases from J, leaving 17 bases between. Germline V gene lookup returns CDR1 SQVTM and CDR2 ANQGSEA. There are 14 residues in the CDR3. Here the CDR3 reads CSVEEGSSTGAQYF. The CDR3 region has the DNA TGCAGCGTTGAAGAGGGGTCATCAACGGGAGCGCAGTATTTT.

The chain employs TRBV27 and TRBJ1-6; D is perhaps TRBD1 (5 bases). This CDR3 is built from 13 residues. CDR1 is MNHEY and CDR2 is SMNVEV in the germline V gene (reference sequence). Trimming took off 5 bases at V and 8 bases at J, with 10 bases between the two ends. This chain's CDR3 is CASSPQGYSPLHF. The CDR3 bases are TGTGCCAGCAGTCCGCAGGGTTATTCACCCCTCCACTTT.

This chain links TRBV18 with TRBJ1-2; 7 bases are a match to TRBD1. There are 16 residues in the CDR3. V lost 1 base and J lost 3; bases outside the gene matches: 8. Germline V gives CDR1 KGHSH, CDR2 LQKENI. CDR3 in amino acids: CASSPLEGALDYGYTF. The CDR3 DNA sequence: TGTGCCAGCTCACCACTCGAGGGGGCCCTTGACTATGGCTACACCTTC.

This clonotype turned up a few times. J is TRBJ2-7 and V is TRBV29-1; 8 positions match TRBD2. With 5 bases clipped from V and 3 bases from J, the junction kept 12 bases outside the gene matches. Germline lookup yields CDR1 SQVTM and CDR2 ANQGSEA. The CDR3 contains 15 residues. As DNA, the CDR3 is TGCAGCGTTATCCTACCCAGCGGGAGTGTCTACGAGCAGTACTTC. This translates into CSVILPSGSVYEQYF.

The chain is built from TRBV27 and TRBJ2-7; D possibly corresponds to TRBD1 (6 bases). The CDR3 consists of 14 residues. Germline loops: CDR1 MNHEY, CDR2 SMNVEV (reference sequence). The V end lost 6 bases, the J end lost 3 bases, and 15 bases lay between the germline ends. The CDR3 spells CASSRTVNDYEQYF. CDR3 sequence (DNA): TGTGCCAGCAGCCGGACAGTAAATGACTACGAGCAGTACTTC.

This clonotype has a handful of counts. The chain couples TRBV15 to TRBJ2-4, with D unclear. This CDR3 has 11 amino acids. Germline loops: CDR1 LNHNV, CDR2 YYDKDF (reference sequence). The ends were cut back, 6 bases at V and 7 bases at J, with 7 bases in the middle. The CDR3 loop reads CATRAGNIQYF. The CDR3 coding sequence is TGTGCCACCAGGGCTGGGAACATTCAGTACTTC.

The chain uses TRBV20-1 and TRBJ2-7, with D tentatively TRBD1 (5 bases). This CDR3 is 13 amino acids long. Germline V gene data show CDR1 as DFQATT and CDR2 as SNEGSKA (reference sequence). Trimming shortened V by 1 base and J by 5 bases, and 12 bases separated the two germline ends. CDR3 sequence: CSARGLGRDEQYF. DNA of the CDR3: TGCAGTGCTAGAGGGTTGGGCAGGGACGAGCAGTACTTC.